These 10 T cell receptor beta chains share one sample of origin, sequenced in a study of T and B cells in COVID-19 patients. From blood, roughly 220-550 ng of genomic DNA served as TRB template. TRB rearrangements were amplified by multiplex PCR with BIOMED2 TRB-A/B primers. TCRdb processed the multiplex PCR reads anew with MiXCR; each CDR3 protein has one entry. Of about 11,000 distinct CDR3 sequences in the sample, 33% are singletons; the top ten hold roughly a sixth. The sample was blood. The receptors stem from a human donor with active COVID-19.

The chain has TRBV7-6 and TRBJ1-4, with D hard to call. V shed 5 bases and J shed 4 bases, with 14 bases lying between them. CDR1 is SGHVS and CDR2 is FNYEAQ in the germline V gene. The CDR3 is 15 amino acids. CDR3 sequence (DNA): TGTGCCAGCAGCCTCGTTCGGGATTTTAATGAAAAACTGTTTTTT. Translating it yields CASSLVRDFNEKLFF.

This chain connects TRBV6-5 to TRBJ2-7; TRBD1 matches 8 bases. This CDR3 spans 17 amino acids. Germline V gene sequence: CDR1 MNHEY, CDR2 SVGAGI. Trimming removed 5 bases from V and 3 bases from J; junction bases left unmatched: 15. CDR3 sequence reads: CASSNGQGFPSDYEQYF. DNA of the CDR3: TGTGCCAGCAGTAACGGACAGGGTTTTCCCTCAGACTACGAGCAGTACTTC.

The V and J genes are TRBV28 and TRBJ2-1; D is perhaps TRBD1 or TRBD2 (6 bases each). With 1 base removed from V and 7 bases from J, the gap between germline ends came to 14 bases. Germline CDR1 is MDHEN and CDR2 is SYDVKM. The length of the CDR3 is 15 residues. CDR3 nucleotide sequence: TGTGCCAGCAGTTTATTCACAGGGAGGAGAAATGAGCAGTTCTTC. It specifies CASSLFTGRRNEQFF.

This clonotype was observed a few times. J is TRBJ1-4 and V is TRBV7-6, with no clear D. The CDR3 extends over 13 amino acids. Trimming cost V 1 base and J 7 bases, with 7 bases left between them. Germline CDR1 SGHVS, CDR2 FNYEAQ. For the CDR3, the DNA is TGTGCCAGCAGCTTAGGGGTCGGTGAAAAACTGTTTTTT. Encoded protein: CASSLGVGEKLFF.

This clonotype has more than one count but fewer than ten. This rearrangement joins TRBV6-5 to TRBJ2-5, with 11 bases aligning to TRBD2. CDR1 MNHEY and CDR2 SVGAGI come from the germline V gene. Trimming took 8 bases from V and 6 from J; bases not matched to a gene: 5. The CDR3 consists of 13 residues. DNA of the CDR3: TGTGCCAGCCCTTCTAGCGGGGGGAAGACCCAGTACTTC. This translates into CASPSSGGKTQYF.

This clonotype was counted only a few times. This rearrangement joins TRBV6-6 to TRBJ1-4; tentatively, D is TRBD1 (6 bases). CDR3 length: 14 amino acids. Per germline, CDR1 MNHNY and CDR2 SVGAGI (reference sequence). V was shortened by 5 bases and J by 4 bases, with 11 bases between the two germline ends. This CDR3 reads CASSGQLYNEKLFF. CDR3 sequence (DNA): TGTGCCAGCAGTGGACAGCTCTATAATGAAAAACTGTTTTTT.

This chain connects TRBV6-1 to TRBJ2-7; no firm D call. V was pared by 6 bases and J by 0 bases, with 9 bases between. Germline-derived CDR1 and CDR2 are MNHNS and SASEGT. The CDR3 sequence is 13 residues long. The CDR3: CASSRLSSYEQYF. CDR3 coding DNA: TGTGCCAGCAGCCGATTAAGCTCCTACGAGCAGTACTTC.

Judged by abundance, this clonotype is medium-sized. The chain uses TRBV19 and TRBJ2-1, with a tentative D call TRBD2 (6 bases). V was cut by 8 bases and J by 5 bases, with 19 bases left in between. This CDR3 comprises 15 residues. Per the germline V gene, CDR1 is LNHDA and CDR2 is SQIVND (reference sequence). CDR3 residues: CASQNGTPRHNEQFF. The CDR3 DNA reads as TGTGCCAGTCAAAACGGGACTCCTCGCCACAATGAGCAGTTCTTC.

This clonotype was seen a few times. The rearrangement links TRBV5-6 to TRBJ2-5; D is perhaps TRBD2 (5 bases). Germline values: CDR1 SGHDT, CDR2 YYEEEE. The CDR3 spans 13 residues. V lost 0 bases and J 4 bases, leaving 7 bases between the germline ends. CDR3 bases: TGTGCCAGCAGCTTGGAGCGGCGAGAGACCCAGTACTTC. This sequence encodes CASSLERRETQYF.

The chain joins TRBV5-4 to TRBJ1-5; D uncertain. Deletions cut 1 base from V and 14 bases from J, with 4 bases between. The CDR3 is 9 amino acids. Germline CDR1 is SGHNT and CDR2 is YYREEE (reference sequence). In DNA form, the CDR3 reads TGTGCCAGCAGCTTGACCGAGCATTTT. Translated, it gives CASSLTEHF. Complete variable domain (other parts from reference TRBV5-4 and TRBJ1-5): ETGVTQSPTHLIKTRGQQVTLRCSSQSGHNTVSWYQQALGQGPQFIFQYYREEENGRGNFPPRFSGLQFPNYSSELNVNALELDDSALYLCASSLTEHFGDGTRLSIL.